This TCR beta chain was captured in a study of T cell responses to AZD1222 COVID-19 vaccine (dated by TCRdb to the early 2020s). As for the study more broadly: A total of just over 230 trial participants underwent TCR sequencing, of whom around 200 received two doses of AZD1222 and 26 received two doses of the MenACWY control vaccine. Trial participants were enrolled into age subgroups of 18-55, 56-69 and 70-plus years, which contained about 150, 27 and 61 TCR-sequenced participants, respectively. The paper's findings and limits, for the study overall: Reportedly, almost half of the unique spike-specific TCRs recognized epitopes lying outside the regions that are mutated in the B.1.351 and B.1.1.7 variants. Participants were mostly white British, with more females than males. The authors suggested clonal diversity may have been underestimated. Conclusions about previously exposed vaccinees are limited because only five to seven AZD1222 recipients were SARS-CoV-2 seropositive at baseline. A significant rise in spike-specific TCR breadth and depth was observed after two AZD1222 doses relative to day 0 and relative to MenACWY recipients. No day 14 peak-response samples were available, so repertoires were characterized only after the peak T cell response. The whole spike protein was spanned by vaccine-associated CD4 TCRs, and dominant responses were seen in regions 160-218 and 743-854. The 56-69-year group was small, and its depth increase did not reach significance, likely because of low power.

With respect to this clone: Its binding antigen is unknown. Per-base quality was not reported, and no clone a single base away is much larger than it.

The CDR3 regions of human TCRbeta chains were subjected to immunosequencing. Per the source publication's procedure: Repertoire TCRs were matched against a reference library of SARS-CoV-2-specific TCRs generated with the MIRA antigen-specificity platform. Breadth was defined as the fraction of unique TCRs that were SARS-CoV-2-associated, and depth was defined as the fraction of total T cells that were SARS-CoV-2-associated. Using the MIRA data, each spike-specific TCR was mapped to the spike region that the TCR reacts to and placed in a CD4 or CD8 class. Log10-transformed breadth and depth values were compared by one-way ANOVA with Sidak's multiple comparisons tests. Entries here come from immuneACCESS through TCRdb and include only in-frame sequences with V and J called. Some clones fail to appear in such tables; in the studies checked, an unresolved V gene covers under half of the shortfall, and the cause of the remainder is unknown. D and trimming were read from the DNA, whereas the V and J calls and clone size are those reported in that table. Recorded for this sample are 140,000 to 150,000 clones; 82% of them occurred a single time. 3.5% to 5% of the sample is held by the ten biggest clonotypes.

CDR1 and CDR2, per the germline V gene, are MNHEY and SVGAGI. The CDR3 holds 14 amino acids from the cysteine to the phenylalanine. The read is trimmed to its CDR3 DNA, 42 bases read in frame from base 1. V gives up 5 bases and J gives up 3 bases, and the segment between their germline ends measures 13 bases. This sample's time point label indicates: baseline before first vaccination. In the paper's terms, the treatment or condition label means: meningococcal conjugate vaccine given as trial control. Vaccinee samples came from UK trials COV001 and COV002, including a single-blind randomized controlled phase 2/3 trial of AZD1222 (ChAdOx1 nCoV-19) in healthy adults. For TCRbeta chain sequencing, PBMC samples from trial participants were taken at day 0 and at day 28 after the second dose.

Here the chain combines TRBV6-5 and TRBJ1-1, with TRBD1 as a weak D call on 5 bases. The specimen comprised peripheral blood, sampled on day 0 of MenACWY control vaccination. This receptor was identified in an adult in good health. Here the CDR3 is given as CASSRRWGDTEAFF. The bases read TGTGCCAGCAGTAGGAGATGGGGGGACACTGAAGCTTTCTTT.